This TCR beta chain was found in a study of T-cell memory formation after mild COVID-19. As for the study in general: There were largely donor-specific TCR clusters. General study results and limits: Later expanders leaned CD4+, whereas day 15 to 85 contracting clones were balanced CD4/CD8. The finding that pre-infection memory included some responding clones suggested that cross-reactive memory joined.

As for this clonotype: Its target is not known.

Trimming took off 0 bases at V and 4 bases at J, with 12 bases between the two ends. The CDR3 sequence is 14 residues long. From germline, CDR1 is DFQATT and CDR2 SNEGSKA (reference sequence). TCRdb recomputed calls from the 5' RACE reads with MiXCR, one row per CDR3 protein. The sample yields about 560,000 distinct CDR3 sequences, about 20% seen once. What was sequenced was PBMCs or a T cell subset sorted from them (not recorded which). The rearrangement uses TRBV20-1 and TRBJ1-1; tentatively, D is TRBD1 (5 bases). The receptor was isolated from an adult woman who had mild COVID-19 (a few samples of this study predate the infection). Cell type and time point are not known. The CDR3 loop reads CSAREEGLGTEAFF. The CDR3 DNA reads as TGCAGTGCTAGAGAGGAGGGGCTGGGCACTGAAGCTTTCTTT.